The next 21 T cell receptor beta chains were all read from a single sample in a study of T cells in Graves' hyperthyroidism and ophthalmopathy. Researchers amplified the TCR beta CDR3 regions from RNA transcripts. TCR CDR3 underwent first-round RT-PCR with the HTBI primer set. TCRdb re-called the multiplex PCR reads through MiXCR, storing one row per CDR3 protein. The sample lists over 150,000 distinct CDR3 sequences; about 15% were seen once. The specimen was blood. These receptor sequences come from a woman aged 45 to 65 with Graves' hyperthyroidism.

There are many counts of this clonotype. The V gene is TRBV11-3, the J gene TRBJ1-1; D not resolved. V shed 1 base and J shed 5 bases, with 8 bases lying between them. CDR3 size: 13 residues. Looked up from germline, CDR1 is SGHNT and CDR2 is YENEEA. The CDR3 nucleotides read TGTGCCAGCAGCTTAGTAGGCGAGACTGAAGCTTTCTTT. Its translation: CASSLVGETEAFF.

CDR3 coding DNA: TGCAGTGCTAGACGTGGCGGGGGAAGCACAGATACGCAGTATTTT. Its translation is CSARRGGGSTDTQYF. This chain uses TRBV20-1 with TRBJ2-3; 7 bases match TRBD2. Losses at the gene ends were 2 bases for V and 0 bases for J; bases not matched to a gene: 5. Germline V gene sequence: CDR1 DFQATT, CDR2 SNEGSKA (reference sequence). This CDR3 has 15 amino acids.

The V gene is TRBV30, the J gene TRBJ1-6, with a possible D match to TRBD1 (6 bases). The V end was cut by 1 base, the J end by 8 bases, with 12 bases between. The CDR3 runs to 14 residues. Germline V gene sequence: CDR1 GTSNPN, CDR2 SVGIG (reference sequence). CDR3 sequence (DNA): TGTGCCTGGAGTGACAGGGTGGAAGATTCACCCCTCCACTTT. Translating gives CAWSDRVEDSPLHF.

This clonotype was seen many times. The rearrangement uses TRBV6-1 and TRBJ1-3; D perhaps matches TRBD1 (6 bases). Germline CDR1 MNHNS, CDR2 SASEGT. Trimming removed 5 bases at V and 4 bases at J, with 18 bases between. CDR3 length equals 16 residues. This chain's CDR3 is CASSSTGAPGGNTIYF. CDR3 DNA: TGTGCCAGCAGTTCGACAGGTGCCCCGGGGGGAAACACCATATATTTT.

This clonotype has ten or more counts. The V gene is TRBV15, the J gene TRBJ1-1; a possible D gene is TRBD1 (5 bases). Trimming removed 0 bases from V and 5 bases from J, with 10 bases in between. CDR1 and CDR2 (germline): LNHNV, YYDKDF (reference sequence). This CDR3 region has 14 residues. The CDR3 reads CATSRDQGGTEAFF. The CDR3 nucleotides read TGTGCCACCAGCAGAGACCAGGGAGGGACTGAAGCTTTCTTT.

The chain has TRBV7-2 and TRBJ2-1; 8 positions match TRBD2. V trimming: 4 bases; J trimming: 4 bases; junction bases outside the gene matches: 6. The CDR3 length is 15 residues. CDR1 is SGHTA and CDR2 is FQGNSA in the germline V gene. The CDR3 reads CASSSLPGGYNEQFF. The CDR3 coding sequence is TGTGCCAGCAGCTCATTACCGGGAGGGTACAATGAGCAGTTCTTC.

This clonotype came up a few times. The rearrangement joins TRBV10-3 to TRBJ1-3; D call uncertain. CDR1 is ENHRY, CDR2 SYGVKD, per germline. V was clipped by 3 bases and J by 9 bases, with 21 bases between them. The CDR3 runs to 16 residues. CDR3 residues: CAISDLGVRERITIYF. CDR3 bases: TGTGCCATCAGTGATCTCGGGGTCCGGGAGAGAATCACCATATATTTT.

This clonotype was recorded many times. V and J are TRBV9 and TRBJ2-3; no firm D call. There are 12 residues in the CDR3. CDR1 is SGDLS, CDR2 YYNGEE, per germline. V was trimmed by 3 bases and J by 5 bases, leaving 7 bases between them. Here the CDR3 reads CASSANGDTQYF. The DNA for the CDR3 is TGTGCCAGCAGCGCTAATGGAGATACGCAGTATTTT.

The rearrangement joins TRBV3-1 to TRBJ1-1; D remains ambiguous. CDR3 length: 12 residues. Deletions cut 4 bases from V and 8 bases from J, with 11 bases between. The germline CDR1 and CDR2 sequences are LGHDT and YNNKEL (reference sequence). In nucleotides, the CDR3 is TGTGCCAGCAGCCCCAATGGACGGGAAGCTTTCTTT. It specifies CASSPNGREAFF.

This clonotype was recorded many times. V is TRBV2 and J is TRBJ1-6; D unclear. The germline V and J ends were trimmed by 1 base and 14 bases, with 9 bases remaining between them. Germline CDR1 SNHLY, CDR2 FYNNEI. This CDR3 has 12 residues. The CDR3 DNA sequence: TGTGCCAGCAGTGAAGGGGGTCTCACCCTCCACTTT. It encodes CASSEGGLTLHF.

The chain has TRBV3-1 and TRBJ1-6; a possible D gene is TRBD1 (5 bases). Between the trimmed V and J ends, which lost 1 base and 2 bases, there was a span of 12 bases. The germline V gene has CDR1 LGHDT and CDR2 YNNKEL (reference sequence). CDR3 length: 17 amino acids. CDR3 residues: CASSQGGGVPYNSPLHF. For the CDR3, the DNA is TGTGCCAGCAGCCAAGGGGGGGGGGTCCCCTATAATTCACCCCTCCACTTT. The full variable domain, its missing parts supplied by reference TRBV3-1 and TRBJ1-6, is DTAVSQTPKYLVTQMGNDKSIKCEQNLGHDTMYWYKQDSKKFLKIMFSYNNKELIINETVPNRFSPKSPDKAHLNLHINSLELGDSAVYFCASSQGGGVPYNSPLHFGNGTRLTVT.

This clonotype came up many times. The chain is built from TRBV19 and TRBJ2-5; D is possibly TRBD1 or TRBD2 (5 bases each). The CDR3 is 15 amino acids. Trimming stripped 10 bases from V and 4 bases from J, with 22 bases between. Looked up from germline, CDR1 is LNHDA and CDR2 is SQIVND (reference sequence). The CDR3 DNA is TGTGCCACCTCCTGGGGGAGAAGAGGCCGAGAGACCCAGTACTTC. It specifies CATSWGRRGRETQYF. The full variable domain, its missing parts supplied by reference TRBV19 and TRBJ2-5, is DGGITQSPKYLFRKEGQNVTLSCEQNLNHDAMYWYRQDPGQGLRLIYYSQIVNDFQKGDIAEGYSVSREKKESFPLTVTSAQKNPTAFYLCATSWGRRGRETQYFGPGTRLLVL.

The chain is built from TRBV4-3 and TRBJ2-1; TRBD1 matches 7 bases. Germline values: CDR1 LGHNA, CDR2 YSLEER. The CDR3 totals 12 residues. Trimming cost V 6 bases and J 15 bases; bases outside gene matches: 11. CDR3 sequence reads: CASSRIGQVPFF. The DNA of the CDR3 is TGCGCCAGCAGTCGAATAGGACAGGTTCCGTTCTTC.

The sample holds many counts of this clonotype. The rearrangement joins TRBV5-4 to TRBJ2-5, with 8 bases identical to TRBD1. The CDR3 totals 14 residues. The germline V gene has CDR1 SGHNT and CDR2 YYREEE (reference sequence). The junction had 5 bases not matched to a gene; V was cut back by 2 bases and J by 5 bases. CDR3 in amino acids: CASSFRGLWETQYF. The CDR3 DNA follows: TGTGCCAGCAGCTTCAGGGGGCTCTGGGAGACCCAGTACTTC.

This clonotype was seen repeatedly, ten times or more. V usage is TRBV2 and J usage is TRBJ1-6; no clear D gene. Germline V lookup: CDR1 SNHLY, CDR2 FYNNEI. Trimming removed 4 bases at V and 10 bases at J, with 8 bases between. The CDR3 has 12 residues. The CDR3 DNA reads TGTGCCAGCAGTGGTTCTCAGTCACCCCTCCACTTT. Its translation is CASSGSQSPLHF.

In this sample, this clonotype turned up many times. The V and J genes are TRBV28 and TRBJ1-2; D remains ambiguous. CDR1 MDHEN and CDR2 SYDVKM come from the germline V gene. The CDR3 is made up of 13 amino acids. V was shortened by 7 bases and J by 7 bases, with 16 bases between the two germline ends. The CDR3 DNA reads TGTGCCAGCACTCCCGGGGATGTGGGTGGCTACACCTTC. Amino acids: CASTPGDVGGYTF.

The sample holds many counts of this clonotype. V usage is TRBV12-3 or TRBV12-4 and J usage is TRBJ2-1; D might be TRBD2 (6 bases). V lost 3 bases and J lost 6, with 15 bases in between. The CDR3 covers 15 residues. The CDR3: CASSFSGVRSNEQFF. In DNA form, the CDR3 reads TGTGCCAGCAGTTTTTCGGGGGTCCGTAGCAATGAGCAGTTCTTC.

This clonotype was seen ten or more times. This chain connects TRBV2 to TRBJ2-3; TRBD2 aligns across 9 bases. This CDR3 has 15 residues. V trimming: 6 bases; J trimming: 0 bases; junction bases outside the gene matches: 4. CDR1 and CDR2 from the germline V gene are SNHLY and FYNNEI. CDR3 coding DNA: TGTGCCAGCAGGGAAACTAGCGGGAGCACAGATACGCAGTATTTT. Protein product: CASRETSGSTDTQYF.

Only one count was recorded for this clonotype. Compared with germline, one end of the junction differs, possibly owing to a read error. V gene TRBV12-3 or TRBV12-4 combines with J gene TRBJ2-5; D possibly matches TRBD1 or TRBD2 (7 bases each). This CDR3 is built from 15 residues. This chain's CDR3 is CASSLGGGSSQTQYF. CDR3 sequence (DNA): TGTGCCAGCAGCTTAGGGGGCGGGAGTTCGCAGACCCAGTACTTC.

This clonotype was counted many times. The rearrangement joins TRBV20-1 to TRBJ2-3, with 8 bases matching TRBD2. The CDR3 totals 16 residues. With V trimmed by 0 bases and J by 4 bases, 9 bases remained unmatched. Germline V gene sequence: CDR1 DFQATT, CDR2 SNEGSKA (reference sequence). The CDR3 DNA follows: TGCAGTGCTAGAGATCGCCCTAGCGGGTGGGCAGATACGCAGTATTTT. It specifies CSARDRPSGWADTQYF.

Many counts were recorded for this clonotype. The chain carries TRBV7-3 and TRBJ1-4, with 7 bases aligning to TRBD1. The ends lost 1 base at V and 4 bases at J; junction bases unmatched: 3. This CDR3 contains 15 residues. Germline CDR1 is SGHTA and CDR2 is FQGTGA. The CDR3 DNA is TGTGCCAGCAGCTTAATCCGACAGGGTAATGAAAAACTGTTTTTT. Translated, it gives CASSLIRQGNEKLFF.